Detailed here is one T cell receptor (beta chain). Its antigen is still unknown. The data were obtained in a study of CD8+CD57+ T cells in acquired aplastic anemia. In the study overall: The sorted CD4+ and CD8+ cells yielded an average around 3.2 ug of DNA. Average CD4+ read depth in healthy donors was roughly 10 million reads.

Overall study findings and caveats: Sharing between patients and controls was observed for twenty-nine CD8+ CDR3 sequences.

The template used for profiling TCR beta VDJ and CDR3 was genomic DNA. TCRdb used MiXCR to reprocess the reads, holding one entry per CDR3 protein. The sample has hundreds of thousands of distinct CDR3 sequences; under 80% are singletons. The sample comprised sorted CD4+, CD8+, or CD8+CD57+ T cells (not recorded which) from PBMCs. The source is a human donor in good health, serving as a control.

The CDR3 DNA follows: TGTGCCAGCAGCCCCCAGGGGCAGACACAGCCCCCCCTCCACTTT. Its protein product is CASSPQGQTQPPLHF. The J gene is TRBJ1-6, the V gene TRBV7-9, with D possibly matching TRBD1 (6 bases). V dropped 5 bases and J dropped 13 bases, with 21 bases sitting between them. The germline V gene encodes CDR1 SEHNR and CDR2 FQNEAQ (reference sequence). The CDR3 sequence is 15 residues long.